A single T cell receptor (beta chain) is shown here with its context. The antigen remains unidentified. The record originates from a study of T cell responses to AZD1222 COVID-19 vaccine. General study results and limits: Clonal diversity was possibly underestimated; the donors were predominantly white British and more often female. Baseline seropositives among AZD1222 recipients totaled only 6 or 7.

The length of the CDR3 is 14 residues. The germline V gene has CDR1 ENHRY and CDR2 SYGVKD. The V gene lost 4 bases and the J gene lost 5 bases, with 11 bases spanning the gap. TCRdb's table, derived via immunoSEQ multiplex PCR, lists solely in-frame clones and lacks some. The table has some 140,000 clones, just over 90% seen once. The source is an adult in good health. The source material was peripheral blood, sampled on day 0 of AZD1222 vaccination. The chain employs TRBV10-3 and TRBJ2-2; TRBD2 is a possible D gene (6 bases). CDR3 sequence: CAISGRRETGELFF. The CDR3 bases are TGTGCCATCAGTGGGAGGAGGGAAACCGGGGAGCTGTTTTTT.